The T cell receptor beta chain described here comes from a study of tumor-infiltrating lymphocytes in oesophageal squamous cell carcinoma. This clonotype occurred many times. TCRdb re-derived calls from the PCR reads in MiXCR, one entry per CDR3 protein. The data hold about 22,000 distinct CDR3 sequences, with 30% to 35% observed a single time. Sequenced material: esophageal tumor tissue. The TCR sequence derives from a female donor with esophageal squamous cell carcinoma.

For the CDR3, the DNA is TGTGCCAGCAGCTTATCAGATAGCTCCTACGAGCAGTACTTC. It is translated as CASSLSDSSYEQYF. The chain employs TRBV5-4 and TRBJ2-7; D gene uncertain. The CDR3 spans 14 residues. Germline assignment: CDR1 SGHNT and CDR2 YYREEE (reference sequence). V was clipped by 2 bases and J by 0 bases, with 9 bases between them. Full variable domain (outside the CDR3, taken from reference TRBV5-4 and TRBJ2-7): ETGVTQSPTHLIKTRGQQVTLRCSSQSGHNTVSWYQQALGQGPQFIFQYYREEENGRGNFPPRFSGLQFPNYSSELNVNALELDDSALYLCASSLSDSSYEQYFGPGTRLTVT.